This is a list of T cell receptor beta chains from one sample in a study of T cell responses to AZD1222 COVID-19 vaccine. Sequenced by immunoSEQ multiplex PCR; TCRdb stores in-frame clones only, minus some. This table holds some 170,000 clones, 85% to 95% found once. The input for sequencing was peripheral blood, taken 28 days after the second AZD1222 dose. The receptor set was obtained from an adult who received the AZD1222 COVID-19 vaccine. CDR3s include the opening cysteine and the closing phenylalanine or tryptophan. D genes are given only for firm matches. Expanded clones get a size class; other rows say once, few or many, or leave the size out.

cdr3_length clone_size d_call j_call v_call cdr3_nt cdr3_aa
18 . . TRBJ2-5 TRBV28 TGTGCCAGCAGTCCAGGGGGCTTGGGCAGCGGGACCAAAGAGACCCAGTACTTC CASSPGGLGSGTKETQYF
14 . TRBD2 TRBJ2-1 TRBV30 TGTGCCTGGAGTCGGGGGAGGGCTTACAATGAGCAGTTCTTC CAWSRGRAYNEQFF
14 . . TRBJ2-7 TRBV5-1 TGCGCCAGCAGCCTGGACGACCCACCCTACGAGCAGTACTTC CASSLDDPPYEQYF
14 . TRBD2 TRBJ2-1 TRBV19 TGTGCCAGTAGTCCTAGCGGTTATTACAATGAGCAGTTCTTC CASSPSGYYNEQFF
14 . . TRBJ1-4 TRBV7-9 TGTGCCAGCAGCCCATGGACACCAAATGAAAAACTGTTTTTT CASSPWTPNEKLFF
16 . . TRBJ2-1 TRBV18 TGTGCCAGCTCACCAATGGGGACCGCGTCCTACAATGAGCAGTTCTTC CASSPMGTASYNEQFF
13 once . TRBJ1-1 TRBV7-9 TGTGCCAGCAGCCAAGGAACGAACACTGAAGCTTTCTTT CASSQGTNTEAFF
13 . TRBD1 TRBJ2-5 TRBV5-4 TGTGCCAGCAGCTTGCAGGGGGCAGAGACCCAGTACTTC CASSLQGAETQYF
16 . . TRBJ1-2 TRBV5-1 TGCGCCAGCAGCTTGGTATCTTCCGCTATCTACTATGGCTACACCTTC CASSLVSSAIYYGYTF
15 . . TRBJ1-1 TRBV4-2 TGTGCCAGCAGCCAAGGTCCAGGGGAGAACACTGAAGCTTTCTTT CASSQGPGENTEAFF
14 once TRBD2 TRBJ2-1 TRBV11-2 TGTGCCAGCAGCTTAGTTAAGCGGGAGGATGAGCAGTTCTTC CASSLVKREDEQFF
13 . . TRBJ2-7 TRBV5-5 TGTGCCAGCAGTCGGGACGGTACCTACGAGCAGTACTTC CASSRDGTYEQYF
15 . . TRBJ2-1 TRBV3-1/TRBV3-2 TGTGCCAGCAGCCACGGAGATGGGTCCTACAATGAGCAGTTCTTC CASSHGDGSYNEQFF
15 . . TRBJ2-3 TRBV10-3 TGTGCCATCAGCGAGAAGGGGGTAAGCACAGATACGCAGTATTTT CAISEKGVSTDTQYF
16 . . TRBJ1-5 TRBV19 TGTGCCAGTAGCCCACTGTTCCAGCCCGGCAATCAGCCCCAGCATTTT CASSPLFQPGNQPQHF
15 . . TRBJ1-1 TRBV10-1 TGCGCCAGCAGTGAGTCCAGGAGAGGTATCACTGAAGCTTTCTTT CASSESRRGITEAFF
16 . . TRBJ2-5 TRBV4-2 TGTGCCAGCAGCCAAGATCCTAGGGGGGGACAAGAGACCCAGTACTTC CASSQDPRGGQETQYF
14 . . TRBJ2-7 TRBV11-2 TGTGCCAGCAGCTCCGGACCGAGCTCCTACGAGCAGTACTTC CASSSGPSSYEQYF
11 . . TRBJ1-1 TRBV29-1 TGCAGCGTTGCCTGGGCCACTGAAGCTTTCTTT CSVAWATEAFF
17 . TRBD2 TRBJ2-7 TRBV5-1 TGCGCCAGCAGCTTGGCCCTAACAGGACTAGTCAGCTACGAGCAGTACTTC CASSLALTGLVSYEQYF
14 . TRBD2 TRBJ2-1 TRBV5-1 TGCGCCAGCAGCACCTCTAGCGGGAGGGATGAGCAGTTCTTC CASSTSSGRDEQFF
15 few . TRBJ2-3 TRBV18 TGTGCCAGCTCACCAGTCCAGCGGGGCACAGATACGCAGTATTTT CASSPVQRGTDTQYF
16 . . TRBJ2-1 TRBV21-1 TGTGCCAGCAGCAAAGTGATGCCCTCTGCCTACAATGAGCAGTTCTTC CASSKVMPSAYNEQFF